What follows are 7 T cell receptor beta chains derived from one specimen sequenced in a study of blood T cells in healthy people across ages. Using a J-beta primer mix together with a sample-barcoded 5' primer, a second PCR was run for about 6 to 11 cycles. TCRdb reanalysed the 5' RACE reads using MiXCR and keeps one entry per CDR3 protein. The data contain over 700,000 distinct CDR3 sequences, roughly 25% of them seen just once; the ten biggest clones take up roughly 9%. A further study also used this sample, focusing on T cells of mothers and their children.

Sequenced: blood. These receptors were taken from a boy aged 5-17 years in good health.

There are a few counts of this clonotype. The CDR3 nucleotides read TGTGCCAGCAGCTTAGCGTACAACACAGATACGCAGTATTTT. Amino acids: CASSLAYNTDTQYF. V gene TRBV7-9 combines with J gene TRBJ2-3; no clear D gene. From germline, CDR1 is SEHNR and CDR2 FQNEAQ (reference sequence). CDR3 length equals 14 residues. The V gene lost 0 bases and the J gene lost 2 bases, with 6 bases spanning the gap.

The J gene is TRBJ2-7, the V gene TRBV27; TRBD2 is a possible D gene (6 bases). Trimming cost V 5 bases and J 5 bases, with 31 bases left between them. The CDR3 has 19 residues. Germline CDR1 and CDR2: MNHEY and SMNVEV (reference sequence). The DNA for the CDR3 is TGTGCCAGCAGTCCTTACCGGGCGCTTTCGGCGGGACGAGGCAACGAGCAGTACTTC. This sequence encodes CASSPYRALSAGRGNEQYF.

The V and J genes are TRBV7-9 and TRBJ2-5; 10 positions match TRBD2. J gave up 3 bases and V 6 bases, and 1 base lay outside the gene matches. Germline V gene lookup returns CDR1 SEHNR and CDR2 FQNEAQ (reference sequence). The CDR3 consists of 13 residues. CDR3 in DNA: TGTGCCAGCAGAAGCGGGAGGGAAGAGACCCAGTACTTC. This gives the protein CASRSGREETQYF. Complete variable domain (other parts from reference TRBV7-9 and TRBJ2-5): DTGVSQNPRHKITKRGQNVTFRCDPISEHNRLYWYRQTLGQGPEFLTYFQNEAQLEKSRLLSDRFSAERPKGSFSTLEIQRTEQGDSAMYLCASRSGREETQYFGPGTRLLVL.

This chain joins TRBV12-3 or TRBV12-4 and TRBJ2-7; TRBD2 matches at 8 bases. CDR3 length: 14 residues. The trim removed 5 bases at V and 4 bases at J, leaving 7 bases unmatched. CDR3 nucleotides: TGTGCCAGCAGTGCCGGGGGGGGTTGGTACGAGCAGTACTTC. Encoded protein: CASSAGGGWYEQYF.

The CDR3 loop is CASSKCCGGTRQETQYF. As DNA, the CDR3 is TGTGCCAGCAGCAAATGTTGCGGGGGCACGAGACAAGAGACCCAGTACTTC. The chain carries TRBV21-1 and TRBJ2-5; the tabulated D call, TRBD1, remains unverified against the DNA. TRBV21-1 is a known pseudogene. CDR3 size: 17 residues.

The V and J genes are TRBV9 and TRBJ2-5; D not resolved. This CDR3 spans 15 amino acids. V lost 1 base and J 0 bases, leaving 10 bases between the germline ends. The germline CDR1 and CDR2 sequences are SGDLS and YYNGEE. The CDR3 is CASSVKGSHQETQYF. The CDR3 DNA is TGTGCCAGCAGCGTAAAGGGCAGCCACCAAGAGACCCAGTACTTC.

This chain links TRBV20-1 with TRBJ2-5, with 7 nucleotides matching TRBD2. Looked up from germline, CDR1 is DFQATT and CDR2 is SNEGSKA (reference sequence). Trimming cost V 4 bases and J 2 bases; bases outside gene matches: 7. The CDR3 has 14 residues. The CDR3 DNA is TGCAGTGCTAAGAGCGGGACTCGACAAGAGACCCAGTACTTC. Translated: CSAKSGTRQETQYF.